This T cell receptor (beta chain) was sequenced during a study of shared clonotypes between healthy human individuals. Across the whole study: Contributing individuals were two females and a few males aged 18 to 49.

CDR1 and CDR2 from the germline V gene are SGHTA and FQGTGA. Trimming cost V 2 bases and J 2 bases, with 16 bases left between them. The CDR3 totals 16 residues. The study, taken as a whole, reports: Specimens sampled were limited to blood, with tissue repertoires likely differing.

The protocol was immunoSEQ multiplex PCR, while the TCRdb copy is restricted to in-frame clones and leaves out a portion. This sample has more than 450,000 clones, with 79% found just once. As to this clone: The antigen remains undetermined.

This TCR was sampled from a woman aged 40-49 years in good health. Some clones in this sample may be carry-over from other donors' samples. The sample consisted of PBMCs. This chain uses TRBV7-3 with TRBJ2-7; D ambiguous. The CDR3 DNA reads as TGTGCCAGCAGCTTAGCATTGCCAGGACCTCCCTACGAGCAGTACTTC. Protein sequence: CASSLALPGPPYEQYF.